This TCR beta chain was sequenced during a study of blood T cells in healthy people across ages. The junction had 3 bases not matched to a gene; V was cut back by 0 bases and J by 5 bases. CDR3 length equals 15 residues. Germline V lookup: CDR1 SGDLS, CDR2 YYNGEE. Primed by a sample-barcoded 5' primer and a J-beta primer mix, a second PCR proceeded for about 6 to 12 cycles. From the 5' RACE reads, TCRdb called clonotypes with MiXCR, one entry per CDR3 protein. This table holds approximately 830,000 distinct CDR3 sequences, 62% found once. Sequencing used blood. The genes are TRBV9 and TRBJ2-7; 12 nucleotides agree with TRBD1. This TCR came from a man younger than 45 in good health. The DNA for the CDR3 is TGTGCCAGCAGCGTAGAGGGACAGGGGGCGGACGAGCAGTACTTC. Translating it yields CASSVEGQGADEQYF. Complete variable domain (other parts from reference TRBV9 and TRBJ2-7): DSGVTQTPKHLITATGQRVTLRCSPRSGDLSVYWYQQSLDQGLQFLIQYYNGEERAKGNILERFSAQQFPDLHSELNLSSLELGDSALYFCASSVEGQGADEQYFGPGTRLTVT.